This passage covers 26 T cell receptor beta chains from one sample sequenced in a study of blood T cell repertoires in COVID-19. Assay used: immunoSEQ multiplex PCR; TCRdb lists only in-frame clones, some missing. The sample consists of about 460,000 clones, around nine tenths of them appearing once. Sequenced: PBMCs or T cells enriched from blood (not recorded which). The origin of the receptors is a woman between 55 and 75 years old who had recovered from COVID-19.

The V and J genes are TRBV24-1 and TRBJ1-4, with 7 bases aligning to TRBD1. The CDR3 spans 13 residues. V trimming: 10 bases; J trimming: 7 bases; junction bases outside the gene matches: 8. Germline CDR1 KGHDR, CDR2 SFDVKD. The DNA of the CDR3 is TGTGCCACTAGCAGGGGGGCAAGTGAAAAACTGTTTTTT. This sequence encodes CATSRGASEKLFF.

The CDR3 spells CASSLRGTDTQYF. CDR3 nucleotides: TGTGCCAGCAGCCTTAGGGGAACAGATACGCAGTATTTT. The rearrangement uses TRBV3-1 (or the pseudogene TRBV3-2) and TRBJ2-3, with D tentatively TRBD1 (5 bases). This CDR3 has 13 residues. Trimming took 4 bases from V and 3 from J, leaving 8 bases between them. CDR1 and CDR2 (germline): LGHDT, YNNKEL (reference sequence).

A single count supports this clone. The chain employs TRBV9 and TRBJ2-2; 7 nucleotides match TRBD1. J lost 4 bases, V lost 4 bases, and 7 bases had no gene match. The CDR3 loop spans 15 amino acids. The germline gives CDR1 SGDLS, CDR2 YYNGEE. CDR3 protein: CASSRRQGVTGELFF. The DNA for the CDR3 is TGTGCCAGCAGCCGCAGACAGGGTGTCACCGGGGAGCTGTTTTTT.

This clone appeared once. CDR3 amino acids: CASSRRGGGEKLFF. The CDR3 DNA follows: TGTGCCAGCAGCCGCAGGGGAGGGGGGGAAAAACTGTTTTTT. The chain combines TRBV7-9 with TRBJ1-4; D may be TRBD1 (6 bases). V lost 5 bases, J lost 8 bases, and 15 bases lay in between. The CDR3 is 14 residues long. Germline assignment: CDR1 SEHNR and CDR2 FQNEAQ (reference sequence).

The chain links TRBV5-1 to TRBJ1-2, with 10 bases lining up with TRBD1. The V segment lost 3 bases and the J segment 7 bases; nucleotides outside the gene matches: 6. Per the germline V gene, CDR1 is SGHRS and CDR2 is YFSETQ. This CDR3 region has 14 residues. The CDR3 DNA is TGCGCCAGCAGCTCGACAGGGGGCGCGGGTGGCTACACCTTC. Translated, it gives CASSSTGGAGGYTF.

The rearrangement uses TRBV10-3 and TRBJ1-1; tentatively, D is TRBD1 (6 bases). Between the trimmed V and J ends, which lost 5 bases and 4 bases, there was a span of 8 bases. This CDR3 has 12 residues. Germline V gene lookup returns CDR1 ENHRY and CDR2 SYGVKD. The DNA of the CDR3 is TGTGCCATCAGTAAACAGGGCACTGAAGCTTTCTTT. Translating gives CAISKQGTEAFF.

This clone was seen once. The chain is built from TRBV24-1 and TRBJ2-1, with 8 bases identical to TRBD1. The V gene's germline CDR1 is KGHDR and CDR2 SFDVKD. V gave up 3 bases and J gave up 6 bases; unmatched junction bases: 3. This CDR3 spans 14 amino acids. The CDR3 protein is CATSDPGGINEQFF. CDR3 in DNA: TGTGCCACCAGTGATCCAGGGGGCATCAATGAGCAGTTCTTC.

The V and J genes are TRBV4-1 and TRBJ1-2; D is possibly TRBD1 (5 bases). The V end was cut by 0 bases, the J end by 11 bases, with 13 bases between. Germline V gene sequence: CDR1 MGHRA, CDR2 YSYEKL. The CDR3 has 13 residues. CDR3 sequence: CASSQDQSGPYTF. CDR3 nucleotides: TGCGCCAGCAGCCAAGATCAGTCAGGGCCGTACACCTTC.

The chain joins TRBV10-3 to TRBJ1-1; D call uncertain. The CDR3 runs to 12 residues. Trimming stripped 4 bases from V and 4 bases from J, with 7 bases between. Looked up from germline, CDR1 is ENHRY and CDR2 is SYGVKD. The CDR3 reads CAISGSATEAFF. CDR3 nucleotide sequence: TGTGCCATCAGTGGGTCAGCCACTGAAGCTTTCTTT.

This CDR3 is CATSDGYRGGGELFF. The CDR3 nucleotides are TGTGCCACCAGTGATGGGTACAGGGGTGGCGGGGAGCTGTTTTTT. The genes are TRBV24-1 and TRBJ2-2; 7 bases agree with TRBD1. This CDR3 region has 15 residues. Germline CDR1 is KGHDR and CDR2 is SFDVKD. After removal of 3 bases from V and 7 bases from J, the junction contained 7 bases not matched to a gene.

This clone appeared once. This CDR3 is also generated by other DNA sequences in the sample. The V call is TRBV5-6, the J call TRBJ2-5; 8 bases are shared with TRBD1. Germline trimming cut 2 bases from V and 2 bases from J; bases unmatched to any gene: 2. Germline V gene sequence: CDR1 SGHDT, CDR2 YYEEEE. The CDR3 has 14 residues. CDR3 sequence reads: CASSFRQGQETQYF. The CDR3 nucleotides are TGTGCCAGCAGCTTCCGACAGGGGCAAGAGACCCAGTACTTC.

About this clone itself: Distinct nucleotide sequences in the sample also encode this CDR3. The chain couples TRBV18 to TRBJ1-1; TRBD1 aligns across 9 bases. The CDR3 contains 15 residues. Germline V lookup: CDR1 KGHSH, CDR2 LQKENI. J was trimmed by 0 bases and V by 3 bases; bases with no gene match: 2. In DNA, the CDR3 is TGTGCCAGCTCACCGGGACAGGGCTTGAACACTGAAGCTTTCTTT. This encodes CASSPGQGLNTEAFF. Based on the CDR3 plus reference TRBV18 and TRBJ1-1, the full variable domain is NAGVMQNPRHLVRRRGQEARLRCSPMKGHSHVYWYRQLPEEGLKFMVYLQKENIIDESGMPKERFSAEFPKEGPSILRIQQVVRGDSAAYFCASSPGQGLNTEAFFGQGTRLTVV.

The chain has TRBV9 and TRBJ1-6; no clear D gene. This CDR3 region has 11 residues. Germline V gives CDR1 SGDLS, CDR2 YYNGEE. V gave up 3 bases and J gave up 14 bases, with 9 bases separating them. The CDR3 DNA sequence: TGTGCCAGCAGCGGGAGCGGGGCCCTCCACTTT. As protein: CASSGSGALHF.

The chain combines TRBV13 with TRBJ2-3; 12 nucleotides line up with TRBD2. J gave up 1 base and V 3 bases, and 8 bases lay outside the gene matches. The CDR3 has 18 residues. Germline assignment: CDR1 PRHDT and CDR2 FYEKMQ (reference sequence). CDR3 nucleotides: TGTGCCAGCAGCTTCGCCTCGACTAGCGGGGGTCGCACAGATACGCAGTATTTT. Its translation is CASSFASTSGGRTDTQYF.

The V call is TRBV4-1, the J call TRBJ2-4; weak D call: TRBD1 (5 bases). Germline CDR1 is MGHRA and CDR2 is YSYEKL. The CDR3 is 16 residues long. V lost 0 bases and J 3 bases, leaving 12 bases between the germline ends. Here the CDR3 DNA reads TGCGCCAGCAGCCAAGAGGGGCGACCCGGCAAAAACATTCAGTACTTC. This encodes CASSQEGRPGKNIQYF.

V is TRBV18 and J is TRBJ2-3; a possible D gene is TRBD1 (6 bases). The V gene's germline CDR1 is KGHSH and CDR2 LQKENI. V was clipped by 2 bases and J by 3 bases, with 12 bases between them. This CDR3 has 15 amino acids. CDR3 region: CASSPNRESTDTQYF. CDR3 nucleotides: TGTGCCAGCTCACCAAACAGGGAATCGACAGATACGCAGTATTTT. The whole variable domain, remainder taken from reference TRBV18 and TRBJ2-3, is NAGVMQNPRHLVRRRGQEARLRCSPMKGHSHVYWYRQLPEEGLKFMVYLQKENIIDESGMPKERFSAEFPKEGPSILRIQQVVRGDSAAYFCASSPNRESTDTQYFGPGTRLTVL.

This sequence joins TRBV7-2 and TRBJ2-5; 15 bases are shared with TRBD2. This CDR3 contains 16 residues. V gave up 5 bases and J gave up 7 bases; unmatched junction bases: 8. Germline lookup yields CDR1 SGHTA and CDR2 FQGNSA. CDR3 residues: CASSARTSGGVGTQYF. The CDR3 coding sequence is TGTGCCAGCAGCGCCCGGACTAGCGGGGGGGTTGGGACCCAGTACTTC.

The chain employs TRBV30 and TRBJ2-7, with D possibly being TRBD1 (5 bases). Per germline, CDR1 GTSNPN and CDR2 SVGIG (reference sequence). Trimming removed 3 bases from V and 0 bases from J, with 12 bases in between. The CDR3 loop spans 14 amino acids. CDR3: CAWRDTRSSYEQYF. The CDR3 DNA follows: TGTGCCTGGAGGGACACTCGTAGCTCCTACGAGCAGTACTTC. Looking up the rest from reference TRBV30 and TRBJ2-7 gives the full variable domain: SQTIHQWPATLVQPVGSPLSLECTVEGTSNPNLYWYRQAAGRGLQLLFYSVGIGQISSEVPQNLSASRPQDRQFILSSKKLLLSDSGFYLCAWRDTRSSYEQYFGPGTRLTVT.

The chain uses TRBV7-2 and TRBJ1-2, with D tentatively TRBD1 (6 bases). The ends were cut back, 3 bases at V and 1 base at J, with 18 bases in the middle. The CDR3 sequence is 17 residues long. In germline, CDR1 is SGHTA, CDR2 FQGNSA. This CDR3 is CASSFSYRASLNYGYTF. The CDR3 nucleotides are TGTGCCAGCAGCTTTTCGTACAGGGCGTCCCTTAACTATGGCTACACCTTC.

The chain has TRBV2 and TRBJ2-2; the D gene is possibly TRBD1 (5 bases). V lost 7 bases and J 4 bases, leaving 13 bases between the germline ends. Per germline, CDR1 SNHLY and CDR2 FYNNEI. This CDR3 is built from 14 residues. CDR3 DNA: TGTGCCAGCAAACGCGGCAGGGCCACCGGGGAGCTGTTTTTT. Its protein product is CASKRGRATGELFF.

The CDR3 nucleotides read TGTGCCAGCAGCCAATCGGCCAGGCTGAATAACTATGGCTACACCTTC. It encodes CASSQSARLNNYGYTF. This chain uses TRBV16 with TRBJ1-2; D unclear. The CDR3 extends over 16 amino acids. Germline lookup yields CDR1 KGHSY and CDR2 FQNENV. V gave up 0 bases and J gave up 1 base, with 12 bases separating them. The variable domain in full, completed from reference TRBV16 and TRBJ1-2, reads GEEVAQTPKHLVRGEGQKAKLYCAPIKGHSYVFWYQQVLKNEFKFLISFQNENVFDETGMPKERFSAKCLPNSPCSLEIQATKLEDSAVYFCASSQSARLNNYGYTFGSGTRLTVV.

The V gene is TRBV2, the J gene TRBJ1-6, with D unclear. Germline V gene lookup returns CDR1 SNHLY and CDR2 FYNNEI. V shed 1 base and J shed 5 bases, with 9 bases lying between them. The CDR3 is 15 amino acids. CDR3 nucleotides: TGTGCCAGCAGTGAAGGGTTCAGTAATAATTCACCCCTCCACTTT. Translating gives CASSEGFSNNSPLHF. Using reference TRBV2 and TRBJ1-6 for the parts outside the CDR3, the full variable domain is EPEVTQTPSHQVTQMGQEVILRCVPISNHLYFYWYRQILGQKVEFLVSFYNNEISEKSEIFDDQFSVERPDGSNFTLKIRSTKLEDSAMYFCASSEGFSNNSPLHFGNGTRLTVT.

V gene TRBV6-1 combines with J gene TRBJ1-6; TRBD1 is a possible D gene (6 bases). Germline V gene lookup returns CDR1 MNHNS and CDR2 SASEGT. This CDR3 is 17 amino acids long. The ends were cut back, 1 base at V and 0 bases at J, with 10 bases in the middle. CDR3: CASSEGTGFSYNSPLHF. The CDR3 bases are TGTGCCAGCAGTGAAGGCACAGGGTTCTCCTATAATTCACCCCTCCACTTT.

This rearrangement joins TRBV14 to TRBJ2-2; D not certain. The CDR3 is 15 amino acids. The germline gives CDR1 SGHDN, CDR2 FVKESK. V gave up 0 bases and J gave up 5 bases, with 10 bases separating them. For the CDR3, the DNA is TGTGCCAGCAGCCAAGATTCAGTTTGGACCGGGGAGCTGTTTTTT. Its protein product is CASSQDSVWTGELFF. The full variable domain, completed using reference TRBV14 and TRBJ2-2, is EAGVTQFPSHSVIEKGQTVTLRCDPISGHDNLYWYRRVMGKEIKFLLHFVKESKQDESGMPNNRFLAERTGGTYSTLKVQPAELEDSGVYFCASSQDSVWTGELFFGEGSRLTVL.

The chain couples TRBV19 to TRBJ1-2; the D gene is possibly TRBD1 (6 bases). V dropped 0 bases and J dropped 6 bases, with 11 bases sitting between them. The CDR3 has 14 residues. Germline lookup yields CDR1 LNHDA and CDR2 SQIVND (reference sequence). The CDR3 coding sequence is TGTGCCAGTAGTATAGACAGGGGAGGGAATGGCTACACCTTC. Amino acid sequence: CASSIDRGGNGYTF. Combining the CDR3 with reference TRBV19 and TRBJ1-2 gives the whole variable domain DGGITQSPKYLFRKEGQNVTLSCEQNLNHDAMYWYRQDPGQGLRLIYYSQIVNDFQKGDIAEGYSVSREKKESFPLTVTSAQKNPTAFYLCASSIDRGGNGYTFGSGTRLTVV.

V usage is TRBV10-3 and J usage is TRBJ1-5; TRBD1 matches at 8 bases. This CDR3 has 14 residues. Trimming cost V 3 bases and J 7 bases; bases outside gene matches: 5. Germline V CDR1 and CDR2: ENHRY, SYGVKD. The CDR3 spells CAISDPDREQPQHF. CDR3 bases: TGTGCCATCAGTGACCCGGACAGGGAGCAGCCCCAGCATTTT.